In its sample, the clone carrying this T cell receptor (beta chain) was seen a few times. Its antigen remains unknown. The data are from a study of post-analysis software for immune sequencing data. Across the whole study: Courses of disease covered relapsing-remitting, secondary progressive and progressive-relapsing multiple sclerosis.

The authors incorporated unique molecular identifiers into the TCR beta cDNA libraries. cDNA molecules numbering some 500,000 came from roughly 1 to 10 million T cells. MiXCR, applied by TCRdb to the PCR reads, yields one record per CDR3 protein. The data show hundreds of thousands of distinct CDR3 sequences, 59% seen once. General study results and limits: Same-batch samples co-clustered strongly by F measure. For normalized Chao1 diversity, multiple sclerosis patients scored significantly lower than controls did.

The sequenced sample was blood. This TCR was sampled from a girl aged 2 to 10 with multiple sclerosis.

CDR3 protein: CASRGATTDTQYF. In DNA form, the CDR3 reads TGTGCCAGCAGGGGGGCGACTACAGATACGCAGTATTTT. The genes are TRBV2 and TRBJ2-3, with D possibly TRBD1 on 6 matching bases. The CDR3 is made up of 13 amino acids. Germline V gene data show CDR1 as SNHLY and CDR2 as FYNNEI. Trimming removed 6 bases from V and 3 bases from J, with 10 bases in between.